These 4 T cell receptor beta chains came from one sample sequenced in a study of blood T cell repertoires in COVID-19. Clones were sequenced by immunoSEQ multiplex PCR, and TCRdb holds only the in-frame ones, with some missing. There are under 250,000 clones in the sample; approximately 90% occur only once, and more than 0.7% lies in the top ten. The sample taken for sequencing was peripheral blood. These receptors originate from a man aged 55 to 70 with COVID-19, enrolled during active disease.

CDR3 residues: CASSGGQGRWETQYF. The CDR3 DNA sequence: TGCGCCAGCAGCGGGGGACAGGGGCGGTGGGAGACCCAGTACTTC. The V and J genes are TRBV5-1 and TRBJ2-5; 10 bases fit TRBD1. Germline trimming cut 4 bases from V and 5 bases from J; bases unmatched to any gene: 8. Germline lookup yields CDR1 SGHRS and CDR2 YFSETQ. The CDR3 consists of 15 residues. The full variable domain, in which reference TRBV5-1 and TRBJ2-5 provide the parts outside the CDR3, is KAGVTQTPRYLIKTRGQQVTLSCSPISGHRSVSWYQQTPGQGLQFLFEYFSETQRNKGNFPGRFSGRQFSNSRSEMNVSTLELGDSALYLCASSGGQGRWETQYFGPGTRLLVL.

V usage is TRBV28 and J usage is TRBJ1-3; perhaps TRBD1 as D (6 bases). Trimming took off 6 bases at V and 0 bases at J, with 12 bases between the two ends. The CDR3 is 15 residues long. Germline V lookup: CDR1 MDHEN, CDR2 SYDVKM. CDR3 protein: CASRLGGASGNTIYF. The CDR3 DNA reads as TGTGCCAGCAGACTCGGGGGGGCCTCTGGAAACACCATATATTTT.

This chain joins TRBV12-3 or TRBV12-4 and TRBJ2-1, with D possibly matching TRBD2 (6 bases). CDR3 length: 13 residues. V was pared by 4 bases and J by 13 bases, with 17 bases between. The CDR3 region is CASSSRKGLNQFF. As DNA, the CDR3 is TGTGCCAGCAGTTCGAGGAAGGGACTTAATCAGTTCTTC.

The chain employs TRBV12-3 or TRBV12-4 and TRBJ1-1; 9 bases are shared with TRBD1. This CDR3 has 12 residues. Trimming cost V 6 bases and J 4 bases; bases outside gene matches: 0. The CDR3 bases are TGTGCCAGCAGGACAGGGGGCACTGAAGCTTTCTTT. Translation gives CASRTGGTEAFF.